This record covers a single T cell receptor (beta chain). Its antigen is currently unknown. The sample comes from a study of cytomegalovirus exposure and HLA in healthy donors. CDR1 is MNHEY, CDR2 SMNVEV, per germline (reference sequence). V dropped 4 bases and J dropped 3; count of bases not matched to a gene: 6. The CDR3 runs to 17 residues. Researchers ran the PCR with 60 Vbeta and 13 Jbeta primers. The protocol was immunoSEQ multiplex PCR, while the TCRdb copy is restricted to in-frame clones and leaves out a portion. This sample has approximately 130,000 clones, with around three quarters found just once. Whole-study results and caveats: Accurate prediction of HLA-A and HLA-B alleles (for most subjects) was reportedly achieved from TCR beta sequences.

The sequence came from a woman between 45 and 65 years old in good health and CMV-seronegative. The sample was PBMCs. V is TRBV27 and J is TRBJ2-6; the match to TRBD1 covers 10 bases. The CDR3 region has the DNA TGTGCCAGCAGTTCGAGGACAGGGGGAAGTGGGGCCAACGTCCTGACTTTC. Residues: CASSSRTGGSGANVLTF.